This T cell receptor (beta chain) was documented in a study of CD8 T cells in Susac syndrome. The study, taken as a whole, reports: The study recognized that the number of individuals in its TCR sequencing and HLA analysis was relatively small.

Roughly 0.45 to 1 ug RNA was reverse transcribed with random hexamers. The method of amplification for TCR beta CDR3 was immunoSEQ multiplex PCR, covering 54 Vbeta and 13 Jbeta. Using its own MiXCR run on the immunoSEQ multiplex PCR reads, TCRdb lists one record per CDR3 protein. The table lists some 300,000 distinct CDR3 sequences, 89% of them singletons. The germline V and J ends were trimmed by 4 bases and 1 base, with 13 bases remaining between them. This CDR3 is 15 amino acids long. Germline loops: CDR1 LGHNA, CDR2 YSLEER. This clonotype occurred once. No antigen is known for it. This chain uses TRBV4-3 with TRBJ1-1; D is ambiguous. The sequenced sample was CD8+ T cells from PBMCs. The clonotype comes from a human donor with multiple sclerosis. The CDR3 sequence is CASSPRFGENTEAFF. The CDR3 DNA follows: TGCGCCAGCAGCCCCCGATTCGGGGAGAACACTGAAGCTTTCTTT.